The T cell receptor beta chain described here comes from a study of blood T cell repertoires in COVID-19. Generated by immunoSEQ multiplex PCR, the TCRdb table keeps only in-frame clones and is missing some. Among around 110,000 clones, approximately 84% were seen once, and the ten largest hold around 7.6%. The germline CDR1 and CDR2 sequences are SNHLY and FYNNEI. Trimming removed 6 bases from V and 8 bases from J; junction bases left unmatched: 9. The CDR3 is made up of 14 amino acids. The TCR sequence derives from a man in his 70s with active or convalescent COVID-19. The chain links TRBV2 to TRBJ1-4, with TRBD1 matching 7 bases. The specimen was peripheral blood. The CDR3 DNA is TGTGCCAGCAGAGGGCGACAGGGCGGAGAAAAACTGTTTTTT. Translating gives CASRGRQGGEKLFF.